Below, 21 T cell receptor beta chains from the same sample are listed, as sequenced in a study of blood T cell repertoires in COVID-19. The repertoire was sequenced with immunoSEQ multiplex PCR; TCRdb's copy has only in-frame clones and lacks some. The sample yields a few hundred thousand clones, less than 90% seen once. Sequencing was carried out using PBMCs or T cells enriched from blood (not recorded which). All receptors derive from a woman between 45 and 65 years old who had recovered from COVID-19.

Points on this clone: Other DNA sequences in this sample translate to the same CDR3. The V and J genes are TRBV6-5 and TRBJ1-2, with 9 bases that match TRBD1. Germline lookup yields CDR1 MNHEY and CDR2 SVGAGI. J was trimmed by 7 bases and V by 5 bases; bases with no gene match: 5. The CDR3 covers 13 residues. For the CDR3, the DNA is TGTGCCAGCAGTCGGGGACAGGGAGTTGGCTACACCTTC. This translates into CASSRGQGVGYTF.

The CDR3, as DNA: TGTGCCAGCAGTTACTTACTAGATGAGCAGTTCTTC. This codes for CASSYLLDEQFF. This rearrangement joins TRBV6-6 to TRBJ2-1, with D perhaps TRBD2 (5 bases). This CDR3 has 12 amino acids. Germline CDR1 reads MNHNY; CDR2 reads SVGAGI (reference sequence). V gave up 1 base and J gave up 8 bases, with 6 bases separating them.

This chain uses TRBV5-5 with TRBJ1-4; a weak D match, TRBD1 (5 bases). The CDR3 covers 15 residues. V was trimmed by 2 bases and J by 0 bases, leaving 8 bases between them. Germline loops: CDR1 SGHKS, CDR2 YYEKEE (reference sequence). The CDR3 DNA is TGTGCCAGCAGCTTCGACAGACCAACTAATGAAAAACTGTTTTTT. Its translation is CASSFDRPTNEKLFF. Variable domain in full (rest from reference TRBV5-5 and TRBJ1-4): DAGVTQSPTHLIKTRGQQVTLRCSPISGHKSVSWYQQVLGQGPQFIFQYYEKEERGRGNFPDRFSARQFPNYSSELNVNALLLGDSALYLCASSFDRPTNEKLFFGSGTQLSVL.

Comments on this clone: The same CDR3 can be traced to other DNA sequences in this sample. V is TRBV4-3 and J is TRBJ2-1; weak D call: TRBD2 (6 bases). CDR3 size: 17 residues. V lost 0 bases and J 4 bases, leaving 16 bases between the germline ends. Germline-derived CDR1 and CDR2 are LGHNA and YSLEER. This CDR3 reads CASSQDGGGPPYNEQFF. The DNA of the CDR3 is TGCGCCAGCAGCCAAGACGGGGGAGGACCCCCTTACAATGAGCAGTTCTTC.

As regards this clone: This same CDR3 is encoded by further DNA sequences in the sample. This chain joins TRBV30 and TRBJ1-2, with a possible D match to TRBD1 (6 bases). The germline CDR1 and CDR2 sequences are GTSNPN and SVGIG (reference sequence). Trimming removed 0 bases at V and 2 bases at J, with 7 bases between. This CDR3 has 13 amino acids. CDR3 region: CAWSVTGNYGYTF. The CDR3 region has the DNA TGTGCCTGGAGTGTAACAGGGAACTATGGCTACACCTTC.

This chain connects TRBV7-3 to TRBJ1-1; perhaps TRBD1 as D (5 bases). The germline V gene has CDR1 SGHTA and CDR2 FQGTGA. Deletions cut 2 bases from V and 10 bases from J, with 14 bases between. This CDR3 is 13 amino acids long. CDR3 DNA sequence: TGTGCCAGCAGCTTAGTGGGGCCTAGGGGAGCTTTCTTT. It yields the protein CASSLVGPRGAFF.

The V gene is TRBV9, the J gene TRBJ1-3, with D possibly TRBD1 on 6 matching bases. The CDR3 loop spans 17 amino acids. CDR1 and CDR2 (germline): SGDLS, YYNGEE. Trimming shortened V by 4 bases and J by 1 base, and 18 bases separated the two germline ends. DNA for the CDR3: TGTGCCAGCAGCTCGAGGACAGCCATGCCTTCTGGAAACACCATATATTTT. Protein sequence: CASSSRTAMPSGNTIYF.

The V and J genes are TRBV5-1 and TRBJ2-1; 8 positions agree with TRBD1. With 5 bases clipped from V and 0 bases from J, the junction kept 4 bases outside the gene matches. This CDR3 has 15 amino acids. CDR1 SGHRS and CDR2 YFSETQ come from the germline V gene. The DNA for the CDR3 is TGCGCCAGCAGGGGACAGGCGAGCTCCTACAATGAGCAGTTCTTC. It yields the protein CASRGQASSYNEQFF. Variable domain in full (rest from reference TRBV5-1 and TRBJ2-1): KAGVTQTPRYLIKTRGQQVTLSCSPISGHRSVSWYQQTPGQGLQFLFEYFSETQRNKGNFPGRFSGRQFSNSRSEMNVSTLELGDSALYLCASRGQASSYNEQFFGPGTRLTVL.

Regarding this clone: Other DNA sequences in this specimen translate into the identical CDR3. The rearrangement links TRBV11-3 to TRBJ1-3; D remains unclear. The CDR3 totals 13 residues. CDR1 and CDR2 from the germline V gene are SGHNT and YENEEA. V was pared by 4 bases and J by 0 bases, with 4 bases between. CDR3 nucleotide sequence: TGTGCCAGCAGCTCGGGCTCTGGAAACACCATATATTTT. Translating it yields CASSSGSGNTIYF.

The chain uses TRBV30 and TRBJ1-4, with D perhaps matching TRBD1 (6 bases). Trimming shortened V by 3 bases and J by 4 bases, and 12 bases separated the two germline ends. From germline, CDR1 is GTSNPN and CDR2 SVGIG (reference sequence). This CDR3 is built from 14 residues. CDR3 in amino acids: CAWRPTGINEKLFF. DNA of the CDR3: TGTGCCTGGAGACCAACAGGGATTAATGAAAAACTGTTTTTT.

The V and J genes are TRBV5-6 and TRBJ1-2; D unclear. This CDR3 has 13 residues. Per germline, CDR1 SGHDT and CDR2 YYEEEE. V was clipped by 4 bases and J by 4 bases, with 11 bases between them. This CDR3 reads CASSQDGSYGYTF. CDR3 sequence (DNA): TGTGCCAGCAGCCAGGACGGGAGCTATGGCTACACCTTC.

The J gene is TRBJ2-2, the V gene TRBV5-6; D might be TRBD2 (5 bases). Per the germline V gene, CDR1 is SGHDT and CDR2 is YYEEEE. The V and J ends lost 4 bases and 2 bases respectively, with 6 bases between them. This CDR3 has 13 residues. The CDR3 spells CASSRENTGELFF. DNA of the CDR3: TGTGCCAGCAGCCGGGAAAACACCGGGGAGCTGTTTTTT.

This chain uses TRBV19 with TRBJ1-3, with 10 nucleotides matching TRBD1. The CDR3 has 18 residues. Trimming took 8 bases from V and 0 from J; bases not matched to a gene: 13. The V gene's germline CDR1 is LNHDA and CDR2 SQIVND (reference sequence). The CDR3 region is CASRPGQGVPLSGNTIYF. The CDR3 nucleotides are TGTGCCAGTCGTCCCGGACAGGGGGTGCCCCTCTCTGGAAACACCATATATTTT.

This clone was observed a few times. J is TRBJ2-1 and V is TRBV11-2, with D possibly being TRBD2 (6 bases). V lost 2 bases and J 7 bases, leaving 12 bases between the germline ends. The CDR3 has 14 residues. CDR1 and CDR2 from the germline V gene are SGHAT and FQNNGV. For the CDR3, the DNA is TGTGCCAGCAGCTTAAATCTAGCGAGAAATGAGCAGTTCTTC. Residues: CASSLNLARNEQFF.

The chain employs TRBV5-4 and TRBJ2-1, with D possibly TRBD1 on 6 matching bases. Germline V gene lookup returns CDR1 SGHNT and CDR2 YYREEE (reference sequence). V lost 2 bases and J lost 0, with 15 bases in between. The CDR3 is made up of 17 amino acids. The CDR3 here is CASSLGGGADSYNEQFF. In DNA, the CDR3 is TGTGCCAGCAGCTTAGGGGGTGGAGCGGACTCCTACAATGAGCAGTTCTTC.

The rearrangement uses TRBV30 and TRBJ1-2; no clear D. V shed 5 bases and J shed 0 bases, with 13 bases lying between them. The CDR3 is 14 residues long. In germline, CDR1 is GTSNPN, CDR2 SVGIG (reference sequence). The CDR3, as DNA: TGTGCCTGGGGCAAGAATCCAGCTAACTATGGCTACACCTTC. It encodes CAWGKNPANYGYTF.

The V call is TRBV2, the J call TRBJ2-1; 7 bases line up with TRBD1. This CDR3 region has 15 residues. Germline assignment: CDR1 SNHLY and CDR2 FYNNEI. J gave up 2 bases and V 7 bases, and 8 bases lay outside the gene matches. CDR3 nucleotide sequence: TGTGCCAGCACCCTAGACAGGGACCCCTACAATGAGCAGTTCTTC. Protein product: CASTLDRDPYNEQFF.

Comments on this clone: The junction differs from germline at one of its ends, possibly a read error. The CDR3 region has the DNA TGTGCCAGCAGTGGCGGGACAGGGGACTACACTAAAGAAAAACTGTTTTTT. It yields the protein CASSGGTGDYTKEKLFF. V usage is TRBV25-1 and J usage is TRBJ1-4, with 10 bases lining up with TRBD1. The CDR3 runs to 17 residues. CDR1 is MGHDK and CDR2 is SYGVNS in the germline V gene.

This chain connects TRBV6-2 or TRBV6-3 to TRBJ1-3; D is ambiguous. Germline lookup yields CDR1 MNHEY and CDR2 SVGEGT. V was clipped by 6 bases and J by 3 bases, with 15 bases between them. The CDR3 covers 15 residues. The DNA for the CDR3 is TGTGCCAGCAGCTCTCCCCGGGTTGGTGGAAACACCATATATTTT. The encoded protein is CASSSPRVGGNTIYF.

J is TRBJ2-2 and V is TRBV14, with 13 bases that match TRBD2. Trimming cost V 2 bases and J 6 bases; bases outside gene matches: 9. The germline V gene has CDR1 SGHDN and CDR2 FVKESK. This CDR3 has 18 amino acids. The CDR3 reads CASSQLGLAGASAGELFF. The CDR3 region has the DNA TGTGCCAGCAGCCAACTCGGACTAGCGGGAGCATCGGCCGGGGAGCTGTTTTTT.

The rearrangement uses TRBV19 and TRBJ1-5; D gene ambiguous. Per the germline V gene, CDR1 is LNHDA and CDR2 is SQIVND (reference sequence). Trimming cost V 7 bases and J 4 bases, with 14 bases left between them. CDR3 length equals 14 residues. The chain's CDR3 is CASTMTGRNQPQHF. The CDR3 region has the DNA TGTGCCAGTACCATGACCGGGAGGAATCAGCCCCAGCATTTT.